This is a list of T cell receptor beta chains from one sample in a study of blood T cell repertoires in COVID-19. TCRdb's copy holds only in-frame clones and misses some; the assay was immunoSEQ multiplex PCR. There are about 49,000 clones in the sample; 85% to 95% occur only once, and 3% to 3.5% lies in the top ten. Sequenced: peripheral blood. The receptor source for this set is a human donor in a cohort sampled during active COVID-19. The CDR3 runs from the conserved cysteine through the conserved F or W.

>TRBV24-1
CAPRGTGGVQETQYF
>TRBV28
CASSLAGNTEAFF
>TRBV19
CASSMTGKGIEAFF
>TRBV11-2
CASSLGPPGTEAFF
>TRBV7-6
CASSFWENNEQFF
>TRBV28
CASSSEGYGYTF
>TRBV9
CASSVGNYVPLPQYF
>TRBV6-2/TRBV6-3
CASSFREPTDTQYF
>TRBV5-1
CASSPKQGNYGYTF
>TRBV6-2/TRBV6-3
CASSSTSISYNEQFF
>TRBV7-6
CATAAESSYNSPLHF
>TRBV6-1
CASSEEAGWFYGYTF
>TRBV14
CASAREVEQFF
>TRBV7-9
CASSPTYDAGEQFF
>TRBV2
CASSVGFQPQHF
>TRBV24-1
CATSEDRQGPVWEQFF
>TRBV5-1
CASSLPLGETQYF
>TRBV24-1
CATSDDRDRVVETQYF
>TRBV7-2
CASSLVTGTPSSRGYTF
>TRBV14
CASSQSLSSGANVLTF
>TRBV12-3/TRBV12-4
CASRKMTGSAFF
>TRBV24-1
CATTETHLSGGNNEQFF
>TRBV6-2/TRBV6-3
CASSRDTHQPQHF
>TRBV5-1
CASTDRGDQETQYF
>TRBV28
CATKGGLWAKNIQYF
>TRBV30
CAWSAGRTYGYTF
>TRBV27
CASRLLAGVREQYF
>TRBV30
CAWSVGRGYGYTF
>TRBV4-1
CASSQFRLAATGELFF
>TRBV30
CASDSPLHF
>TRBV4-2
CASSQVLAGDTQYF
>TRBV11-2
CASSLAVAGGAYEQYF
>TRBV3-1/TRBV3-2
CASSRLSEVTDTQYF
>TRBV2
CASPRGYGYTF
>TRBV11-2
CASSLGGSPLHF
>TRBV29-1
CSVQGLAYEQYF
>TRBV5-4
CASSVRGEVETQYF
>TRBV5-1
CASALGTGEDSNQPQHF
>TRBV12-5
CASCEASPYTEAFF
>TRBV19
CASSIGQGGEQYF
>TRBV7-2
CASVSGAFGSTDTQYF
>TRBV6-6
CASSYFLGSDTQYF
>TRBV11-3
CASSSSTGGTTGELFF
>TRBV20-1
CSASRVGQNPTTYNEQFF
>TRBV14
CASSQGQGAYEQYF